This note documents a single TCR beta chain sequence. Its antigen is still unknown. One base away there is no much larger clone; base qualities are not given. The data are from a study of blood T cell repertoires in COVID-19 (dated by TCRdb to 2020 to 2022). In the study overall: Samples covering the acute and convalescent phases of COVID-19 were provided by collaborators in the United States, Italy and Spain. The repertoires were released in a freely available public database intended as a resource for research on the immune response to SARS-CoV-2. The prospective study material was composed of cDNA or gDNA derived from T cells, B-cell-depleted T cells, or PBMCs. Samples were obtained from the ongoing ImmuneRACE study (first 160 participants) and from about 1,300 subjects provided by 6 global collaborators. A de-identified subject ID, COVID-19 status, age in years and sex were almost always included in the sample metadata. Deeply sampled blood TCRbeta repertoires from subjects exposed to, actively infected with, or recovered from COVID-19 were included in the dataset. Where HLA class I and class II types were available, the types were taken from metadata supplied by the sample provider, not from assay-based typing. Study-level results and caveats: The quantity of clinical and demographic metadata differed by source and by participant and was supplied without curation.

Samples from volunteer blood donors who had recovered from COVID-19 were contributed by a second Seattle source. Each collaborating institution followed its own protocols to collect whole blood in K2EDTA tubes. For TCRbeta analysis, collaborator samples were shipped as frozen whole blood, as isolated PBMCs, or as DNA extracted from either sample type. Measured from the cysteine to the phenylalanine, the CDR3 is 15 residues long. Of all the DNA, just the CDR3 is kept, 45 bases in frame from base 1. V trim: 2 bases; J trim: 6 bases; unmatched bases: 6. The germline V gene supplies CDR1 SGDLS and CDR2 YYNGEE. TCRbeta CDR3 regions were amplified from genomic DNA by means of the immunoSEQ Assay, a bias-controlled multiplex PCR. For the original study's pipeline: Nucleated cell counts per sample were estimated from amplification of reference gene primers within the assay. Sequence reads were collapsed and filtered to measure the absolute abundance of every unique TCRbeta CDR3 rearrangement. For each sample, productive Simpson clonality was calculated by taking the square root of Simpson's diversity index across productive rearrangements. This is the immuneACCESS table as TCRdb keeps it, with only in-frame sequences that have V and J called. A part of the clones is gone; compared with another copy, unresolved V genes explain less than half, and the rest is unexplained. D and trimming were read from the DNA, whereas the V and J calls and clone size are those reported in that table. In all, the sample holds some 200,000 clones, and 84% of those were seen once. Around 3% of the sample belongs to the ten largest clones.

The clonotype originates from a woman in her twenties or thirties who had recovered from COVID-19. The chain is assembled from TRBV9 and TRBJ2-2; the central 8 bases match TRBD1. The sequenced sample was peripheral blood. The CDR3 region has the sequence CASSVQGALAGELFF. DNA sequence: TGTGCCAGCAGCGTCCAGGGGGCATTGGCCGGGGAGCTGTTTTTT. Joined to the reference TRBV9 and TRBJ2-2 proteins, this CDR3 gives the full variable domain: DSGVTQTPKHLITATGQRVTLRCSPRSGDLSVYWYQQSLDQGLQFLIQYYNGEERAKGNILERFSAQQFPDLHSELNLSSLELGDSALYFCASSVQGALAGELFFGEGSRLTVL.